Below, 15 T cell receptor beta chains from the same sample are listed, as sequenced in a study of shared clonotypes between healthy human individuals. Naivety among CD8 cells was defined by CD45RO negativity and positive CCR7 selection, thereby excluding terminally differentiated effector memory CD45RA+ cells. Profiled with immunoSEQ multiplex PCR; TCRdb holds only in-frame clones, not every one. This sample has about 700,000 clones; under 95% occur once, and the top ten carry approximately 24%. The sample consisted of naive CD8+ T cells sorted from blood. The receptors stem from a man aged 25-40 years in good health.

The V gene is TRBV29-1, the J gene TRBJ2-1; D may match TRBD1 or TRBD2 (5 bases each). V gave up 7 bases and J gave up 2 bases, with 12 bases separating them. Per the germline V gene, CDR1 is SQVTM and CDR2 is ANQGSEA. This CDR3 is 13 amino acids long. This chain's CDR3 is CSARDPTYNEQFF. The CDR3 bases are TGCAGCGCCCGGGACCCAACCTACAATGAGCAGTTCTTC.

The chain is built from TRBV7-6 and TRBJ2-7; no clear D gene. Trimming removed 1 base at V and 0 bases at J, with 7 bases between. The CDR3 contains 14 residues. From germline, CDR1 is SGHVS and CDR2 FNYEAQ. CDR3 sequence: CASSLGANSYEQYF. The CDR3 DNA follows: TGTGCCAGCAGCTTAGGGGCCAACTCCTACGAGCAGTACTTC. Drawing the rest from reference TRBV7-6 and TRBJ2-7, the complete variable domain is GAGVSQSPRYKVTKRGQDVALRCDPISGHVSLYWYRQALGQGPEFLTYFNYEAQQDKSGLPNDRFSAERPEGSISTLTIQRTEQRDSAMYRCASSLGANSYEQYFGPGTRLTVT.

The chain couples TRBV7-8 to TRBJ2-1; 7 bases map to TRBD2. With V trimmed by 1 base and J by 2 bases, 5 bases remained unmatched. CDR1 and CDR2 from the germline V gene are SGHVS and FQNEAQ. The CDR3 is made up of 16 amino acids. The CDR3, as DNA: TGTGCCAGCAGCTTAGGTCCCGGGAGGACCTACAATGAGCAGTTCTTC. Amino acid sequence: CASSLGPGRTYNEQFF.

J is TRBJ2-3 and V is TRBV11-2; D is unclear. CDR1 and CDR2 (germline): SGHAT, FQNNGV. The CDR3 totals 13 residues. Trimming shortened V by 3 bases and J by 6 bases, and 10 bases separated the two germline ends. The CDR3 sequence: CASSFSTVDTQYF. The CDR3 DNA reads as TGTGCCAGCAGCTTCTCCACTGTTGATACGCAGTATTTT.

For the CDR3, the DNA is TGCGCCAGCAGCCAAGATCGGGCTAGCGAGGGTTACGAGCAGTACTTC. Its translation: CASSQDRASEGYEQYF. The rearrangement joins TRBV4-1 to TRBJ2-7, with a possible D match to TRBD2 (6 bases). The CDR3 is 16 residues long. Germline loops: CDR1 MGHRA, CDR2 YSYEKL. V lost 0 bases and J lost 4, with 16 bases in between.

This chain links TRBV5-6 with TRBJ2-7; TRBD1 matches at 10 bases. V was pared by 6 bases and J by 4 bases, with 7 bases of the junction left unmatched. The CDR3 is 14 amino acids. Germline V lookup: CDR1 SGHDT, CDR2 YYEEEE. The chain's CDR3 is CASTLRDRGYEQYF. The CDR3 DNA sequence: TGTGCCAGCACTCTGCGGGACAGGGGTTACGAGCAGTACTTC. The full variable domain, rest sourced from reference TRBV5-6 and TRBJ2-7, is DAGVTQSPTHLIKTRGQQVTLRCSPKSGHDTVSWYQQALGQGPQFIFQYYEEEERQRGNFPDRFSGHQFPNYSSELNVNALLLGDSALYLCASTLRDRGYEQYFGPGTRLTVT.

J is TRBJ2-5 and V is TRBV5-1; no clear D. This CDR3 spans 14 amino acids. V lost 4 bases and J lost 3, with 13 bases in between. CDR1 is SGHRS and CDR2 is YFSETQ in the germline V gene. DNA of the CDR3: TGCGCCAGCAGCCGCTCTCTGAGGAAAGAGACCCAGTACTTC. Translated, it gives CASSRSLRKETQYF.

The chain employs TRBV4-3 and TRBJ1-3; TRBD1 aligns across 9 bases. Trimming took 1 base from V and 0 from J; bases not matched to a gene: 4. The CDR3 length is 17 residues. Germline V gene sequence: CDR1 LGHNA, CDR2 YSLEER. CDR3 residues: CASSQGTGASSGNTIYF. CDR3 DNA sequence: TGCGCCAGCAGCCAAGGGACAGGGGCTTCCTCTGGAAACACCATATATTTT.

The genes are TRBV7-2 and TRBJ2-3; D may match TRBD1 or TRBD2 (5 bases each). The CDR3 has 18 amino acids. Trimming left V 2 bases short and J 1 base short, with 19 bases between. Germline CDR1 SGHTA, CDR2 FQGNSA. CDR3 nucleotides: TGTGCCAGCAGCTTAAGAGTCCAGGGAGTTCCTGGCACAGATACGCAGTATTTT. Amino acid sequence: CASSLRVQGVPGTDTQYF.

In this sample, this clone turned up once. The rearrangement joins TRBV21-1 to TRBJ1-5; the DNA was not used to check the table's D call, TRBD1. TRBV21-1 is termed a pseudogene. The CDR3 covers 16 residues. The CDR3 region is CASSRETGCLDQPQHF. The CDR3 DNA follows: TGTGCCAGCAGCAGAGAGACAGGGTGCTTGGATCAGCCCCAGCATTTT.

The chain carries TRBV9 and TRBJ2-7; 16 nucleotides line up with TRBD2. After removal of 3 bases from V and 2 bases from J, the junction contained 2 bases not matched to a gene. Germline values: CDR1 SGDLS, CDR2 YYNGEE. The length of the CDR3 is 16 residues. The CDR3 loop is CASSGGLAGGPYEQYF. For the CDR3, the DNA is TGTGCCAGCAGCGGGGGACTAGCGGGAGGGCCCTACGAGCAGTACTTC.

This clone was seen once. The chain joins TRBV7-9 to TRBJ2-4; 12 bases map to TRBD2. The trim removed 4 bases at V and 0 bases at J, leaving 10 bases unmatched. Germline loops: CDR1 SEHNR, CDR2 FQNEAQ (reference sequence). CDR3 length: 19 residues. This CDR3 reads CASSSSGTSGRLAKNIQYF. The DNA of the CDR3 is TGTGCCAGCAGCTCCTCCGGGACTAGCGGGCGTCTAGCCAAAAACATTCAGTACTTC.

The J gene is TRBJ2-1, the V gene TRBV5-1; possibly TRBD2 for D (5 bases). V was clipped by 4 bases and J by 6 bases, with 23 bases between them. Per germline, CDR1 SGHRS and CDR2 YFSETQ. The CDR3 totals 17 residues. CDR3 sequence: CASSQVDVRESGNEQFF. The CDR3 DNA reads TGCGCCAGCAGCCAAGTGGACGTGAGAGAGAGCGGCAATGAGCAGTTCTTC.

This sequence joins TRBV29-1 and TRBJ1-2; a weak D match, TRBD1 (5 bases). Trimming stripped 3 bases from V and 6 bases from J, with 17 bases between. The CDR3 extends over 14 amino acids. Germline V lookup: CDR1 SQVTM, CDR2 ANQGSEA. CDR3 protein: CSVEEGRIIDGYTF. CDR3 bases: TGCAGCGTTGAGGAGGGACGGATAATAGATGGCTACACCTTC.

The genes are TRBV27 and TRBJ1-1; a possible D gene is TRBD1 (6 bases). Looked up from germline, CDR1 is MNHEY and CDR2 is SMNVEV (reference sequence). Trimming shortened V by 5 bases and J by 5 bases, and 21 bases separated the two germline ends. The CDR3 is made up of 16 amino acids. The chain's CDR3 is CASSTPGGLGSTEAFF. The CDR3 DNA reads as TGTGCCAGCAGTACCCCTGGGGGGCTGGGTTCGACTGAAGCTTTCTTT.